Below, 19 T cell receptor beta chains from the same sample are listed, as sequenced in a study of cytomegalovirus exposure and HLA in healthy donors. Vbeta (60) and Jbeta (13) primers were used in the PCR. Profiled with immunoSEQ multiplex PCR; TCRdb holds only in-frame clones, not every one. Among around 150,000 clones, around 80% were seen once, and the ten largest hold roughly 1.6%. The source material was PBMCs. The receptors stem from a girl between 10 and 17 years old in good health and CMV-seropositive.

This rearrangement joins TRBV28 to TRBJ2-2; 8 nucleotides line up with TRBD1. Trimming at V came to 2 bases and at J to 3 bases, leaving 8 bases not matched to a gene. Germline V gene lookup returns CDR1 MDHEN and CDR2 SYDVKM. The CDR3 covers 17 residues. Written as DNA, the CDR3 is TGTGCCAGCAGTTTAAGTTGGCAGGGGGCGGACACCGGGGAGCTGTTTTTT. Protein: CASSLSWQGADTGELFF.

This chain uses TRBV2 with TRBJ2-1, with D possibly matching TRBD1 (5 bases). Germline V lookup: CDR1 SNHLY, CDR2 FYNNEI. The CDR3 sequence is 15 residues long. The germline V and J ends were trimmed by 8 bases and 3 bases, with 17 bases remaining between them. CDR3 in amino acids: CASVTDRIDYNEQFF. The CDR3 DNA is TGTGCCAGCGTCACAGACAGAATCGACTACAATGAGCAGTTCTTC.

V usage is TRBV5-4 and J usage is TRBJ2-6; the D gene is possibly TRBD1 (6 bases). Trimming shortened V by 1 base and J by 4 bases, and 12 bases separated the two germline ends. The CDR3 runs 16 residues. Germline-derived CDR1 and CDR2 are SGHNT and YYREEE (reference sequence). The CDR3 is CASSLRGGSGANVLTF. In nucleotides, the CDR3 is TGTGCCAGCAGCTTGAGAGGGGGATCCGGGGCCAACGTCCTGACTTTC.

A single count supports this clone. This rearrangement joins TRBV7-9 to TRBJ2-3; D is ambiguous. V was clipped by 6 bases and J by 4 bases, with 8 bases between them. This CDR3 has 12 amino acids. CDR1 is SEHNR and CDR2 is FQNEAQ in the germline V gene (reference sequence). For the CDR3, the DNA is TGTGCCAGCAGTAACGAGGCAGATACGCAGTATTTT. Its translation: CASSNEADTQYF.

The chain carries TRBV30 and TRBJ2-1; 7 bases agree with TRBD2. Germline CDR1 and CDR2: GTSNPN and SVGIG (reference sequence). The CDR3 has 14 residues. V lost 3 bases, J lost 6 bases, and 8 bases stayed unmatched. CDR3 sequence: CAWSRGRAGNEQFF. The CDR3 DNA sequence: TGTGCCTGGAGCCGGGGGAGGGCCGGCAATGAGCAGTTCTTC.

This clone was observed once. The J gene is TRBJ2-7, the V gene TRBV6-5; unclear D gene. This CDR3 region has 16 residues. CDR1 is MNHEY and CDR2 is SVGAGI in the germline V gene. The V end was cut by 0 bases, the J end by 7 bases, with 19 bases between. CDR3 nucleotide sequence: TGTGCCAGCAGTTACTCCGGTCTTGCCAGGCCGCATGAGCAGTACTTC. It encodes CASSYSGLARPHEQYF.

The J gene is TRBJ1-1, the V gene TRBV11-1, with D maybe TRBD1 (5 bases). This CDR3 contains 15 residues. V was pared by 2 bases and J by 4 bases, with 14 bases between. Germline CDR1 reads SGHAT; CDR2 reads FQDESV (reference sequence). The DNA for the CDR3 is TGTGCCAGCAGCTTAAGATGGGGGGGAGGCACTGAAGCTTTCTTT. This encodes CASSLRWGGGTEAFF.

The chain joins TRBV5-1 to TRBJ2-7; D is unresolved. V lost 3 bases and J lost 5, with 12 bases in between. The CDR3 runs to 13 residues. The germline gives CDR1 SGHRS, CDR2 YFSETQ. In DNA form, the CDR3 reads TGCGCCAGCAGCTGGGCCCCCCTTGACGAGCAGTACTTC. The encoded protein is CASSWAPLDEQYF. Variable domain in full (rest from reference TRBV5-1 and TRBJ2-7): KAGVTQTPRYLIKTRGQQVTLSCSPISGHRSVSWYQQTPGQGLQFLFEYFSETQRNKGNFPGRFSGRQFSNSRSEMNVSTLELGDSALYLCASSWAPLDEQYFGPGTRLTVT.

This clone was counted a few times. The chain employs TRBV7-9 and TRBJ1-5, with 12 bases matching TRBD1. Unmatched junction bases numbered 8, after V lost 5 bases and J lost 0 bases. The CDR3 spans 18 residues. The germline CDR1 and CDR2 sequences are SEHNR and FQNEAQ (reference sequence). In DNA, the CDR3 is TGTGCCAGCAGCGGGGACAGGGGGCCTTCCTATAGCAATCAGCCCCAGCATTTT. Encoded protein: CASSGDRGPSYSNQPQHF.

This rearrangement joins TRBV18 to TRBJ2-1, with 10 bases aligning to TRBD2. The CDR3 length is 16 residues. The V gene end was trimmed by 3 bases and the J gene end by 2 bases; junction bases not matched to a gene: 4. Germline loops: CDR1 KGHSH, CDR2 LQKENI. CDR3: CASSPEAGGAYNEQFF. CDR3 nucleotides: TGTGCCAGCTCACCGGAAGCGGGAGGGGCCTACAATGAGCAGTTCTTC.

V and J are TRBV5-6 and TRBJ1-2, with a possible D match to TRBD1 (6 bases). The CDR3 is made up of 12 amino acids. The V and J ends lost 4 bases and 4 bases respectively, with 8 bases between them. CDR1 is SGHDT and CDR2 is YYEEEE in the germline V gene. CDR3 DNA: TGTGCCAGCAGCCAGACAGGCTATGGCTACACCTTC. Amino acid sequence: CASSQTGYGYTF.

CDR3 residues: CAGWQGDAPYQETQYF. Written as DNA, the CDR3 is TGTGCCGGCTGGCAGGGGGACGCTCCGTACCAAGAGACCCAGTACTTC. The chain is built from TRBV6-4 and TRBJ2-5, with 7 nucleotides matching TRBD1. Germline assignment: CDR1 MRHNA and CDR2 SNTAGT. The length of the CDR3 is 16 residues. Losses at the gene ends were 11 bases for V and 0 bases for J; bases not matched to a gene: 15.

This sequence joins TRBV30 and TRBJ2-2; 10 nucleotides agree with TRBD2. The V gene's germline CDR1 is GTSNPN and CDR2 SVGIG (reference sequence). The V segment lost 3 bases and the J segment 5 bases; nucleotides outside the gene matches: 9. This CDR3 contains 16 residues. The CDR3 here is CAWSFERGGWTGELFF. CDR3 bases: TGTGCCTGGAGCTTTGAGCGGGGGGGCTGGACCGGGGAGCTGTTTTTT.

J is TRBJ2-7 and V is TRBV7-3, with D maybe TRBD1 (6 bases). The germline V gene has CDR1 SGHTA and CDR2 FQGTGA. This CDR3 has 15 amino acids. Between the trimmed V and J ends, which lost 4 bases and 2 bases, there was a span of 15 bases. The CDR3 loop reads CASSSNRDNTYEQYF. The CDR3 DNA sequence: TGTGCCAGCAGCTCCAACCGGGACAACACCTACGAGCAGTACTTC.

About this clone itself: This same CDR3 is encoded by further DNA sequences in the sample. The J gene is TRBJ1-2, the V gene TRBV20-1; D gene uncertain. Germline CDR1 DFQATT, CDR2 SNEGSKA (reference sequence). The CDR3 covers 9 residues. V was trimmed by 6 bases and J by 8 bases, leaving 7 bases between them. This chain's CDR3 is CSAPGGYTF. Written as DNA, the CDR3 is TGCAGTGCCCCGGGGGGCTACACCTTC.

CDR3 bases: TGTGCCAGCAGCCCTAACTTTGGGCTATTCACTGAAGCTTTCTTT. Amino acid sequence: CASSPNFGLFTEAFF. The V gene is TRBV4-2, the J gene TRBJ1-1; unclear D gene. The germline V and J ends were trimmed by 4 bases and 4 bases, with 16 bases remaining between them. The CDR3 is 15 amino acids. In germline, CDR1 is LGHNA, CDR2 YNFKEQ.

The V and J genes are TRBV2 and TRBJ2-5; 10 bases are shared with TRBD1. The germline gives CDR1 SNHLY, CDR2 FYNNEI. The CDR3 contains 13 residues. After removal of 4 bases from V and 4 bases from J, the junction contained 0 bases not matched to a gene. CDR3: CASSGQGAETQYF. The CDR3 nucleotides read TGTGCCAGCAGTGGACAGGGGGCAGAGACCCAGTACTTC. Complete variable domain (other parts from reference TRBV2 and TRBJ2-5): EPEVTQTPSHQVTQMGQEVILRCVPISNHLYFYWYRQILGQKVEFLVSFYNNEISEKSEIFDDQFSVERPDGSNFTLKIRSTKLEDSAMYFCASSGQGAETQYFGPGTRLLVL.

This sequence joins TRBV9 and TRBJ2-3; 9 nucleotides line up with TRBD2. Germline assignment: CDR1 SGDLS and CDR2 YYNGEE. CDR3 length: 16 residues. The junction had 9 bases not matched to a gene; V was cut back by 1 base and J by 6 bases. The CDR3 nucleotides are TGTGCCAGCAGCGTAACGGGCGGGAGGGCCCTCGATACGCAGTATTTT. Translated, it gives CASSVTGGRALDTQYF. The full variable domain, completed using reference TRBV9 and TRBJ2-3, is DSGVTQTPKHLITATGQRVTLRCSPRSGDLSVYWYQQSLDQGLQFLIQYYNGEERAKGNILERFSAQQFPDLHSELNLSSLELGDSALYFCASSVTGGRALDTQYFGPGTRLTVL.

V gene TRBV28 combines with J gene TRBJ2-7, with D possibly matching TRBD2 (5 bases). This CDR3 comprises 13 residues. Trimming stripped 4 bases from V and 1 base from J, with 8 bases between. Germline assignment: CDR1 MDHEN and CDR2 SYDVKM. The DNA for the CDR3 is TGTGCCAGCAGTTCGGGGTCATCCTACGAGCAGTACTTC. It yields the protein CASSSGSSYEQYF.